Listed below are T cell receptor beta chains from one sample, sequenced in a study of blood T cell repertoires in COVID-19. Clones were sequenced by immunoSEQ multiplex PCR, and TCRdb holds only the in-frame ones, with some missing. The data hold almost 200,000 clones, with about 86% observed a single time. What was sequenced was peripheral blood. The receptors were gathered from a woman between 65 and 79 years old with acute or convalescent COVID-19. Both conserved end residues are part of each CDR3. A D gene is named only where the DNA matches it firmly. Size is stated for part of the rows, as once, few or many counts, or as a class when the clone is expanded.

TRBV2,TRBJ1-1,.,.,CASSRKDGQGAFF,TGTGCCAGCAGCAGGAAAGACGGACAAGGGGCTTTCTTT
TRBV7-3,TRBJ2-1,.,.,CASSLTLGTFEQFF,TGTGCCAGCAGCCTAACACTCGGGACATTTGAGCAGTTCTTC
TRBV9,TRBJ1-4,.,TRBD1,CASSDQTGPAEKLFF,TGTGCCAGCAGCGACCAGACAGGGCCAGCGGAAAAACTGTTTTTT
TRBV19,TRBJ1-2,.,.,CASTLLAGGPPRGGYTF,TGTGCCAGTACCTTACTCGCGGGGGGCCCTCCGAGGGGTGGCTACACCTTC
TRBV12-3/TRBV12-4,TRBJ1-3,.,TRBD1,CASSLQGANTIYF,TGTGCCAGCAGTTTACAGGGGGCAAACACCATATATTTT
TRBV7-2,TRBJ1-1,.,.,CASSLAATMNTEAFF,TGTGCCAGCAGCTTAGCGGCCACCATGAACACTGAAGCTTTCTTT
TRBV2,TRBJ1-6,.,TRBD1,CASSEGQGGSPLHF,TGTGCCAGCAGTGAGGGACAGGGAGGTTCACCCCTCCACTTT
TRBV14,TRBJ2-5,.,TRBD2,CASSQVAGAQETQYF,TGTGCCAGCAGCCAAGTTGCGGGAGCTCAAGAGACCCAGTACTTC
TRBV10-3,TRBJ2-7,.,TRBD1,CAISASEDRALHYEQYF,TGTGCCATCAGTGCGTCGGAGGACAGGGCTCTCCACTACGAGCAGTACTTC
TRBV28,TRBJ2-2,.,TRBD1,CASSPTGARTGELFF,TGTGCCAGCAGCCCGACAGGGGCGCGAACCGGGGAGCTGTTTTTT
TRBV2,TRBJ2-1,.,TRBD2,CASSKLRAGGPLNEQFF,TGTGCCAGCAGCAAATTAAGGGCGGGAGGGCCTTTAAATGAGCAGTTCTTC
TRBV28,TRBJ1-5,.,.,CASRRDQGRNQPQHF,TGTGCCAGCAGACGAGATCAGGGTCGCAATCAGCCCCAGCATTTT
TRBV6-5,TRBJ2-2,.,.,CASPDWRTGELFF,TGTGCCAGTCCCGACTGGCGGACCGGGGAGCTGTTTTTT
TRBV5-1,TRBJ2-7,.,TRBD1,CASSRGQDYDEQYF,TGCGCCAGCAGCCGTGGACAGGATTATGACGAGCAGTACTTC
TRBV10-3,TRBJ1-6,.,.,CAIAGDYNSPLHF,TGTGCCATCGCCGGGGATTATAATTCACCCCTCCACTTT
TRBV29-1,TRBJ2-7,.,.,CSGRLGTATYEQYF,TGCAGCGGACGACTCGGGACTGCAACCTACGAGCAGTACTTC
TRBV19,TRBJ1-1,once,.,CASSPPRQGTEAFF,TGTGCCAGTAGTCCACCACGCCAGGGGACTGAAGCTTTCTTT
TRBV6-5,TRBJ2-2,.,.,CATQTNTGELFF,TGTGCCACACAGACGAACACCGGGGAGCTGTTTTTT
TRBV7-9,TRBJ1-4,.,TRBD1,CASSTRTGGRSTNEKLFF,TGTGCCAGCAGCACTAGGACAGGAGGGAGGTCAACTAATGAAAAACTGTTTTTT
TRBV5-4,TRBJ2-2,.,.,CASRPTVNTGELFF,TGTGCCAGCCGCCCGACAGTGAACACCGGGGAGCTGTTTTTT
TRBV19,TRBJ2-3,.,.,CASRELARDTQYF,TGTGCCAGTAGGGAGCTAGCGAGAGATACGCAGTATTTT
TRBV7-6,TRBJ2-2,.,TRBD1,CASSLPGQGIGELFF,TGTGCCAGCAGCTTACCGGGACAGGGAATCGGGGAGCTGTTTTTT
TRBV7-9,TRBJ1-4,.,TRBD1,CASSLPGQVSEKLFF,TGTGCCAGCAGCTTACCGGGACAGGTGAGCGAAAAACTGTTTTTT
TRBV12-5,TRBJ2-2,.,TRBD2,CASGLSGRGGQLFF,TGTGCTAGTGGTTTAAGCGGGAGGGGCGGGCAGCTGTTTTTT
TRBV7-7,TRBJ2-1,.,TRBD2,CASSQSGSWDNEQFF,TGTGCCAGCAGCCAAAGCGGGAGTTGGGACAATGAGCAGTTCTTC
TRBV3-1/TRBV3-2,TRBJ2-5,.,.,CASSRMGGGTQYF,TGTGCCAGCAGTAGGATGGGAGGTGGGACCCAGTACTTC
TRBV11-3,TRBJ1-1,once,TRBD1,CASSSRDSTEAFF,TGTGCCAGCAGCTCGCGGGACAGCACTGAAGCTTTCTTT
TRBV11-3,TRBJ2-3,.,.,CASSTLLGGRTDTQYF,TGTGCCAGCAGCACCCTGCTTGGGGGGAGGACAGATACGCAGTATTTT
TRBV6-8,TRBJ2-5,.,TRBD2,CASVGLAGWEPHF,TGTGCCAGTGTGGGTCTAGCGGGATGGGAACCCCACTTC
TRBV10-1,TRBJ1-5,.,.,CASSESWHVRPQHF,TGCGCCAGCAGTGAGTCATGGCACGTTCGGCCCCAGCATTTT
TRBV6-5,TRBJ2-7,.,TRBD1,CASKKRGQGNEQYF,TGTGCCAGCAAAAAGAGGGGGCAGGGCAACGAGCAGTACTTC
TRBV10-3,TRBJ2-2,.,TRBD2,CASGLADGELFF,TGTGCCTCGGGACTAGCGGACGGGGAGCTGTTTTTT
TRBV2,TRBJ1-1,.,TRBD1,CASTWTGVAEAFF,TGTGCCAGCACTTGGACAGGGGTCGCTGAAGCTTTCTTT
TRBV6-5,TRBJ2-1,.,TRBD1,CASSMDRVSYNEQFF,TGTGCCAGCAGTATGGACAGGGTTTCCTACAATGAGCAGTTCTTC
TRBV20-1,TRBJ2-3,.,TRBD1,CSASGRTGATDTQYF,TGCAGTGCTAGTGGAAGGACAGGAGCCACAGATACGCAGTATTTT
TRBV9,TRBJ2-5,.,.,CASSRAGQETQYF,TGTGCCAGCAGTCGAGCAGGACAAGAGACCCAGTACTTC
TRBV11-3,TRBJ2-1,few,.,CASQQRGNEQFF,TGTGCCAGCCAACAACGGGGCAATGAGCAGTTCTTC
TRBV19,TRBJ2-7,.,TRBD1,CARPSGTEISYEQYF,TGTGCCAGGCCCTCCGGGACAGAAATCTCCTACGAGCAGTACTTC
TRBV7-3,TRBJ1-3,.,.,CASSSGSGNTIYF,TGTGCCAGCAGCTCAGGGTCTGGAAACACCATATATTTT
TRBV3-1/TRBV3-2,TRBJ1-3,few,.,CASSHSNSGNTIYF,TGTGCCAGCAGCCACAGTAACTCTGGAAACACCATATATTTT
TRBV7-2,TRBJ2-3,.,TRBD1,CASSSIRQGVRPQYF,TGTGCCAGCAGTTCAATCCGACAGGGGGTTCGACCACAGTATTTT
TRBV18,TRBJ1-1,once,TRBD1,CASSPGTGRLTEAFF,TGTGCCAGCTCACCAGGGACAGGGAGGTTGACTGAAGCTTTCTTT
TRBV3-1/TRBV3-2,TRBJ2-1,.,TRBD2,CASRASGRNEQFF,TGTGCCAGCAGGGCTAGCGGGAGGAATGAGCAGTTCTTC
TRBV6-5,TRBJ1-1,.,.,CASSSQGEDNEAFF,TGTGCCAGCAGTTCACAGGGAGAAGACAATGAAGCTTTCTTT
TRBV5-1,TRBJ1-1,.,.,CASSASGGNTEAFF,TGCGCCAGCAGTGCCTCGGGAGGGAACACTGAAGCTTTCTTT
TRBV5-4,TRBJ2-1,.,TRBD1,CASSPTTGRDEQFF,TGTGCCAGCAGCCCGACGACAGGGCGGGATGAGCAGTTCTTC
TRBV28,TRBJ1-1,.,.,CASSSGNTEAFF,TGTGCCAGCAGTTCCGGGAACACTGAAGCTTTCTTT
TRBV15,TRBJ1-2,.,TRBD1,CATSSPGQANNYGYTF,TGTGCCACCAGCAGTCCAGGACAGGCGAATAACTATGGCTACACCTTC
TRBV19,TRBJ2-6,few,TRBD1,CASRPPRDRGLPGANVLTF,TGTGCCAGTAGACCACCCCGGGACAGGGGATTACCCGGGGCCAACGTCCTGACTTTC
TRBV28,TRBJ1-6,.,.,CASSFPGRTYNSPLHF,TGTGCCAGCAGTTTCCCCGGGAGAACCTATAATTCACCCCTCCACTTT
TRBV6-5,TRBJ1-1,.,.,CASSLTGTEAFF,TGTGCCAGCAGTCTGACGGGGACTGAAGCTTTCTTT
TRBV27,TRBJ2-3,.,.,CASGGGRASDTQYF,TGTGCCTCAGGGGGCGGGAGGGCCTCAGATACGCAGTATTTT